The 6 T cell receptor beta chains below all came from one sample that was sequenced in a study of OX40 agonist ivuxolimab in advanced cancers. Using immunoSEQ multiplex PCR, the repertoire was profiled, and TCRdb retains in-frame clones only, with some absent. The sample shows around 64,000 clones, about four fifths of them seen only once. This sample comprised CD4+ or CD8+ T cells sorted from blood, obtained in a trial of the OX40 agonist ivuxolimab. These receptors all come from an adult with an advanced solid tumor such as melanoma, head and neck, liver or kidney cancer.

V and J are TRBV6-5 and TRBJ2-5, with TRBD1 identical over 8 bases. The CDR3 sequence is 13 residues long. V dropped 6 bases and J dropped 7; count of bases not matched to a gene: 7. The germline CDR1 and CDR2 sequences are MNHEY and SVGAGI. The CDR3 nucleotides read TGTGCCAGCAGGGGACAGGCTGGGGGGACCCAGTACTTC. It encodes CASRGQAGGTQYF.

This chain connects TRBV11-3 to TRBJ2-5; TRBD1 might be the D (7 bases). V lost 5 bases to trimming and J lost 4 bases, with 17 bases between them. The CDR3 contains 15 residues. In germline, CDR1 is SGHNT, CDR2 YENEEA. CDR3 residues: CASSPRQGGVETQYF. For the CDR3, the DNA is TGTGCCAGCAGCCCCCGACAGGGAGGAGTAGAGACCCAGTACTTC.

CDR3 sequence reads: CASSVVPGEGGYTF. CDR3 bases: TGTGCCAGCAGCGTAGTTCCAGGGGAGGGCGGCTACACCTTC. The chain carries TRBV9 and TRBJ1-2, with TRBD1 as a possible D gene (6 bases). This CDR3 region has 14 residues. Germline V gene lookup returns CDR1 SGDLS and CDR2 YYNGEE. V lost 0 bases and J 8 bases, leaving 14 bases between the germline ends.

CDR3 nucleotide sequence: TGCGCCAGCAGACCCATTAAGGGGATCGAAGCTTTCTTT. This translates into CASRPIKGIEAFF. This chain links TRBV5-1 with TRBJ1-1; TRBD1 might be the D (5 bases). Trimming removed 5 bases from V and 8 bases from J, with 16 bases in between. CDR1 SGHRS and CDR2 YFSETQ come from the germline V gene. CDR3 length: 13 amino acids.

V gene TRBV4-3 combines with J gene TRBJ2-6; D is unclear. Trimming shortened V by 0 bases and J by 1 base, and 16 bases separated the two germline ends. The CDR3 spans 19 residues. Germline loops: CDR1 LGHNA, CDR2 YSLEER. CDR3 coding DNA: TGCGCCAGCAGCCAAGACCCTAAAGGCCGGCTTTCTGGGGCCAACGTCCTGACTTTC. Its translation: CASSQDPKGRLSGANVLTF.

This clone occurred a few times. The chain recombines TRBV7-9 with TRBJ1-1, with a weak D call TRBD1 (5 bases). The CDR3 is 9 amino acids. Between the trimmed V and J ends, which lost 10 bases and 8 bases, there was a span of 8 bases. CDR1 is SEHNR and CDR2 is FQNEAQ in the germline V gene (reference sequence). Here the CDR3 DNA reads TGTGCCACCTCAGGGGAAGCTTTCTTT. Protein: CATSGEAFF.